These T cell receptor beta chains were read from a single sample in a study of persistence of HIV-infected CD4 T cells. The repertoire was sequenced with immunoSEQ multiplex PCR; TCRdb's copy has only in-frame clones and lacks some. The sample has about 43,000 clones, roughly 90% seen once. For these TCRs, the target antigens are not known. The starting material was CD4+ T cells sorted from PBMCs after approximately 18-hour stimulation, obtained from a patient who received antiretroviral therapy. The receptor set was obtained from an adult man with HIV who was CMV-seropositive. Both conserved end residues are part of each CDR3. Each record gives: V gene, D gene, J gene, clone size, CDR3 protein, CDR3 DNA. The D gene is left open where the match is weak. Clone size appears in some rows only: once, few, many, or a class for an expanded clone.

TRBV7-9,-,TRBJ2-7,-,CASSFDSRYEQYF,TGTGCCAGCAGCTTTGATAGTCGGTACGAGCAGTACTTC
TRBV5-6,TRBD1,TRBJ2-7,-,CASSSLGRDSLFSYEQYF,TGTGCCAGCAGCTCCCTCGGACGGGACAGTCTCTTCTCCTACGAGCAGTACTTC
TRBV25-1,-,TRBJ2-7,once,CASRVGYEQYF,TGTGCCAGCAGGGTCGGGTACGAGCAGTACTTC
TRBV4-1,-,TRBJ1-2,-,CASSQNLLYTF,TGCGCCAGCAGCCAAAATTTACTCTACACCTTC
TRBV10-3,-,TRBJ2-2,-,CAISVGGANTGELFF,TGTGCCATCAGTGTAGGAGGGGCTAACACCGGGGAGCTGTTTTTT
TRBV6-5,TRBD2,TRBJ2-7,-,CASRTSAGYEQYF,TGTGCCAGCCGGACTAGCGCCGGGTACGAGCAGTACTTC
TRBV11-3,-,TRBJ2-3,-,CASSSTRGPLDTQYF,TGTGCCAGCAGCTCGACGAGGGGCCCTTTAGATACGCAGTATTTT
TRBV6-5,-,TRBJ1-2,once,CASSYLDRNGYTF,TGTGCCAGCAGCTATCTCGACAGAAATGGCTACACCTTC
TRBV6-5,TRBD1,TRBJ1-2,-,CASSRGQGYTF,TGTGCCAGCTCCAGGGGGCAAGGCTACACCTTC
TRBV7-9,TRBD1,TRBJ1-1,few,CASSLERDRGPMNTEAFF,TGTGCCAGCAGCTTAGAACGCGACAGGGGGCCGATGAACACTGAAGCTTTCTTT
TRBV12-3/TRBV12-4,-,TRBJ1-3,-,CASSLREGNTIYF,TGTGCCAGCAGTTTAAGGGAAGGAAACACCATATATTTT
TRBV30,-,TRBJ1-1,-,CAWIGELGTEAFF,TGTGCCTGGATAGGGGAACTAGGAACTGAAGCTTTCTTT
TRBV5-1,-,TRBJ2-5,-,CASSFNRAVETQYF,TGCGCCAGCAGCTTTAACAGGGCGGTGGAGACCCAGTACTTC
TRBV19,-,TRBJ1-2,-,CASSPFFPGNYGYTF,TGTGCCAGTAGTCCTTTTTTTCCAGGGAACTATGGCTACACCTTC
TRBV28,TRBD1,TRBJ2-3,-,CASSLSGTGKMDTQYF,TGTGCCAGCAGCCTTTCCGGGACAGGGAAAATGGATACGCAGTATTTT
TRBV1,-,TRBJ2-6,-,CTSSTSSLCTKRANALTF,TGCACCAGCAGTACTAGCAGTTTGTGCACAAAGCGGGCCAACGCCCTGACTTTC
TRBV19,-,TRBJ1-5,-,CASSSGQVFNQPQHF,TGTGCCAGTAGCTCCGGGCAAGTGTTCAATCAGCCCCAGCATTTT
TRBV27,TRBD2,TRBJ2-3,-,CASSLSSGASGAKGADTQYF,TGTGCCAGCAGTTTATCCTCCGGAGCTAGCGGGGCTAAGGGGGCAGATACGCAGTATTTT
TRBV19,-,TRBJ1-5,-,CASTKVRTDQPQHF,TGTGCCAGTACTAAAGTAAGGACAGATCAGCCCCAGCATTTT
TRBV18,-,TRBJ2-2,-,CASSPRIGAGELFF,TGTGCCAGCTCACCACGGATTGGGGCCGGGGAGCTGTTTTTT
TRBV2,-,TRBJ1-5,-,CASNRATQPQHF,TGTGCCAGCAACAGGGCTACTCAGCCCCAGCATTTT
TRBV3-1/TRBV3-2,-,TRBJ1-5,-,CASSQGSNQPQHF,TGTGCCAGCAGCCAAGGTAGCAATCAGCCCCAGCATTTT
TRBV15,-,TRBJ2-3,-,CATSRAGGATDTQYF,TGTGCCACCAGCAGAGCCGGCGGGGCAACAGATACGCAGTATTTT
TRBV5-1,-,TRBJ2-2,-,CASSPGVQLNTGELFF,TGCGCCAGCAGCCCCGGGGTACAGCTGAACACCGGGGAGCTGTTTTTT
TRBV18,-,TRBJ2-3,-,CANSRTASSTDTQYF,TGTGCCAACTCCAGGACAGCCTCTAGCACAGATACGCAGTATTTT
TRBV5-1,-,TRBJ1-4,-,CASARGGEGEKLFF,TGCGCCAGCGCCCGGGGAGGGGAGGGAGAAAAACTGTTTTTT
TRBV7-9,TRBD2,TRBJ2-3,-,CASSEGLVLRSDTQYF,TGTGCCAGCAGCGAAGGACTAGTCCTAAGATCAGATACGCAGTATTTT
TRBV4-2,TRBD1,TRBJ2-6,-,CASSLKDRGISGANVLTF,TGTGCCAGCAGCCTAAAGGACAGGGGTATCTCTGGGGCCAACGTCCTGACTTTC
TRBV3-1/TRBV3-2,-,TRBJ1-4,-,CASSSRGGPNEKLFF,TGTGCCAGCAGCTCCCGGGGAGGCCCGAATGAAAAACTGTTTTTT
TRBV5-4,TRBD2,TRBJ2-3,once,CASSLGVGTSGDTQYF,TGTGCCAGCAGCTTGGGGGTCGGGACTAGCGGAGATACGCAGTATTTT
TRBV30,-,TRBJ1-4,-,CAWSFGGRLEKLFF,TGTGCCTGGAGTTTCGGAGGACGGCTTGAAAAACTGTTTTTT
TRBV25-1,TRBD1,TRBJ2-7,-,CASSPPGVRGLYEQYF,TGTGCCAGCAGCCCCCCCGGTGTGAGGGGGCTATACGAGCAGTACTTC
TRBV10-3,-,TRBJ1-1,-,CAIRNSGNTEAFF,TGTGCCATCAGGAATAGTGGGAACACTGAAGCTTTCTTT
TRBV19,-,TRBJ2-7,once,CASSNGGASDEQYF,TGTGCCAGTAGTAACGGCGGGGCTAGCGACGAGCAGTACTTC
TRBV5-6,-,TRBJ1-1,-,CASSLGGDVTEAFF,TGTGCCAGCAGCTTGGGAGGGGATGTCACTGAAGCTTTCTTT
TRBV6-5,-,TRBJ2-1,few,CATAYNEQFF,TGTGCCACGGCTTACAATGAGCAGTTCTTC
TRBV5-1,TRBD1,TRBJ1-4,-,CASRGTAGEKLFF,TGCGCCAGCAGGGGGACAGCGGGGGAAAAACTGTTTTTT
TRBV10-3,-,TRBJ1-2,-,CAISEAYGYTF,TGTGCCATCAGTGAAGCCTATGGCTACACCTTC
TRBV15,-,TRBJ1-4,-,CATSNYDRGTNEKLFF,TGTGCCACCAGCAACTACGATCGGGGAACTAATGAAAAACTGTTTTTT
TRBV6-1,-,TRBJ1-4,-,CASSGPERGGSEKLFF,TGTGCCAGCAGTGGCCCCGAGAGGGGCGGGAGTGAAAAACTGTTTTTT
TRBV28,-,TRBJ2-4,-,CASSLSGLSNIQYF,TGTGCCAGCAGTTTATCAGGGCTGTCAAACATTCAGTACTTC
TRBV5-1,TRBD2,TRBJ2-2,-,CASSLSGGNTGELFF,TGCGCCAGCAGCTTGAGCGGGGGAAACACCGGGGAGCTGTTTTTT
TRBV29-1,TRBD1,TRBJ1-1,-,CSVGRAGGNTEAFF,TGCAGCGTTGGTCGGGCAGGGGGGAACACTGAAGCTTTCTTT
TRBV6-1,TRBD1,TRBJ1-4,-,CASSEFGDREREKLFF,TGTGCCAGCAGTGAATTTGGGGACAGGGAGAGGGAAAAACTGTTTTTT
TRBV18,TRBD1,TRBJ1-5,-,CASSPAGAWGTGVGNQPQHF,TGTGCCAGCTCACCTGCTGGGGCATGGGGGACAGGGGTTGGCAATCAGCCCCAGCATTTT
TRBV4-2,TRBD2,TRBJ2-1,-,CASSHLAGENNEQFF,TGTGCCAGCAGCCACCTAGCGGGGGAGAACAATGAGCAGTTCTTC